These 18 T cell receptor beta chains were all obtained from the same sample, sequenced in a study of glioma-infiltrating T cells after dendritic cell vaccination. The repertoire was sequenced with immunoSEQ multiplex PCR; TCRdb's copy has only in-frame clones and lacks some. Of more than 45,000 clones listed, about 86% were seen once; the top ten hold around a sixth. Regarding time point: after dendritic cell vaccination, including at tumor progression/relapse. Sample: blood, taken after dendritic cell vaccination. Receptors originate from a human donor with glioblastoma.

The CDR3 here is CASSGGDGAYEQYF. The CDR3 DNA reads as TGTGCCAGCAGCGGGGGGGACGGGGCCTACGAGCAGTACTTC. V is TRBV9 and J is TRBJ2-7, with D perhaps matching TRBD2 (6 bases). The germline V gene encodes CDR1 SGDLS and CDR2 YYNGEE. The V gene lost 3 bases and the J gene lost 2 bases, with 12 bases spanning the gap. This CDR3 has 14 residues. Supplemented by reference TRBV9 and TRBJ2-7, the full variable domain reads DSGVTQTPKHLITATGQRVTLRCSPRSGDLSVYWYQQSLDQGLQFLIQYYNGEERAKGNILERFSAQQFPDLHSELNLSSLELGDSALYFCASSGGDGAYEQYFGPGTRLTVT.

This chain joins TRBV7-9 and TRBJ2-7; tentatively, D is TRBD2 (6 bases). The germline V gene encodes CDR1 SEHNR and CDR2 FQNEAQ (reference sequence). Trimming stripped 5 bases from V and 3 bases from J, with 20 bases between. The CDR3 is 16 amino acids. CDR3 bases: TGTGCCAGCAGCCCCCCTGGTATTGGGGGGAGCTACGAGCAGTACTTC. As protein: CASSPPGIGGSYEQYF.

Concerning this clone itself: One end of the junction is discordant with germline, which a read error may explain. The chain uses TRBV7-2 and TRBJ1-2; D possibly corresponds to TRBD1 (5 bases). This CDR3 is built from 11 residues. Germline values: CDR1 SGHTA, CDR2 FQGNSA. This CDR3 is CASSLGQGTFF. The CDR3, as DNA: TGTGCCAGCAGCTTAGGGCAGGGAACCTTCTTC.

V and J are TRBV7-9 and TRBJ2-7; 8 positions match TRBD2. This CDR3 spans 18 amino acids. Germline V gives CDR1 SEHNR, CDR2 FQNEAQ (reference sequence). V lost 5 bases, J lost 1 base, and 16 bases stayed unmatched. CDR3 nucleotides: TGTGCCAGCAGCGAGGGACTAGTAAGCCTAGGAGGGTCCTACGAGCAGTACTTC. This translates into CASSEGLVSLGGSYEQYF.

The chain links TRBV5-1 to TRBJ2-4, with D perhaps matching TRBD1 (6 bases). V was clipped by 3 bases and J by 7 bases, with 17 bases between them. Looked up from germline, CDR1 is SGHRS and CDR2 is YFSETQ. CDR3 length equals 15 residues. DNA of the CDR3: TGCGCCAGCAGCTCTGGCTATCGACAGGAGAACATTCAGTACTTC. This translates into CASSSGYRQENIQYF. The full variable domain, completed using reference TRBV5-1 and TRBJ2-4, is KAGVTQTPRYLIKTRGQQVTLSCSPISGHRSVSWYQQTPGQGLQFLFEYFSETQRNKGNFPGRFSGRQFSNSRSEMNVSTLELGDSALYLCASSSGYRQENIQYFGAGTRLSVL.

This rearrangement joins TRBV7-2 to TRBJ2-7; maybe TRBD2 (6 bases). Germline V gene data show CDR1 as SGHTA and CDR2 as FQGNSA. V was cut by 6 bases and J by 2 bases, with 14 bases left in between. The CDR3 spans 14 residues. The CDR3 DNA reads as TGTGCCAGCAGTAACCCGTCGGGGGCCTACGAGCAGTACTTC. Its protein is CASSNPSGAYEQYF.

The CDR3 coding sequence is TGTGCCAGCAGTTTGTCCCAGCCGGCGGGAGAGACCCAGTACTTC. Translated: CASSLSQPAGETQYF. This chain links TRBV6-5 with TRBJ2-5, with D perhaps TRBD2 (5 bases). This CDR3 is 15 amino acids long. Trimming cost V 4 bases and J 4 bases, with 16 bases left between them. Germline V CDR1 and CDR2: MNHEY, SVGAGI.

The chain links TRBV5-4 to TRBJ1-2; 11 bases are a match to TRBD1. J lost 2 bases, V lost 0 bases, and 3 bases had no gene match. The CDR3 sequence is 16 residues long. Germline lookup yields CDR1 SGHNT and CDR2 YYREEE (reference sequence). The CDR3 sequence is CASSLERTGGNYGYTF. CDR3 DNA sequence: TGTGCCAGCAGCTTGGAACGGACAGGGGGCAACTATGGCTACACCTTC.

The V gene is TRBV7-9, the J gene TRBJ2-7; D possibly corresponds to TRBD2 (6 bases). Deletions cut 1 base from V and 5 bases from J, with 15 bases between. This CDR3 comprises 15 residues. Per germline, CDR1 SEHNR and CDR2 FQNEAQ (reference sequence). The CDR3 region is CASSLDLRDSHEQYF. The CDR3 DNA reads TGTGCCAGCAGCTTAGACCTCAGGGACTCACACGAGCAGTACTTC.

This rearrangement joins TRBV2 to TRBJ2-4, with D hard to call. The CDR3 has 15 amino acids. The germline gives CDR1 SNHLY, CDR2 FYNNEI. Trimming cost V 3 bases and J 0 bases, with 9 bases left between them. The CDR3: CASSDSVQAKNIQYF. The CDR3 DNA is TGTGCCAGCAGTGATTCGGTCCAAGCCAAAAACATTCAGTACTTC.

The rearrangement uses TRBV4-2 and TRBJ1-1; possible D gene TRBD1, 6 bases. Germline values: CDR1 LGHNA, CDR2 YNFKEQ. The CDR3 runs to 16 residues. V shed 4 bases and J shed 0 bases, with 15 bases lying between them. The CDR3 region is CASSPRGGQLNTEAFF. CDR3 DNA sequence: TGTGCCAGCAGCCCGAGGGGGGGGCAGCTGAACACTGAAGCTTTCTTT.

The chain links TRBV2 to TRBJ2-3; 8 positions match TRBD2. The CDR3 totals 19 residues. The germline V gene has CDR1 SNHLY and CDR2 FYNNEI. Trimming took 5 bases from V and 2 from J; bases not matched to a gene: 18. CDR3 region: CASSFPVWTSLGDTDTQYF. The CDR3 DNA sequence: TGTGCCAGCAGTTTCCCCGTATGGACTAGCCTGGGGGACACAGATACGCAGTATTTT.

This chain uses TRBV16 with TRBJ1-5; no clear D. The V gene's germline CDR1 is KGHSY and CDR2 FQNENV. The CDR3 is made up of 13 amino acids. Between the trimmed V and J ends, which lost 2 bases and 4 bases, there was a span of 6 bases. The CDR3 DNA follows: TGTGCCAGCAGCCAACGGGGTAATCAGCCCCAGCATTTT. It specifies CASSQRGNQPQHF.

The J gene is TRBJ1-3, the V gene TRBV11-2; no firm D call. Germline CDR1 reads SGHAT; CDR2 reads FQNNGV. This CDR3 spans 14 amino acids. V was cut by 0 bases and J by 4 bases, with 7 bases left in between. For the CDR3, the DNA is TGTGCCAGCAGCTTAGAAGTAGCGGGAAACACCATATATTTT. It translates to CASSLEVAGNTIYF.

In this sample, this clone turned up once. This rearrangement joins TRBV5-4 to TRBJ1-1; D ambiguous. Germline lookup yields CDR1 SGHNT and CDR2 YYREEE (reference sequence). CDR3 length: 13 amino acids. Trimming stripped 1 base from V and 6 bases from J, with 10 bases between. The CDR3 nucleotides read TGTGCCAGCAGCTTGTTGGAGGGCGCTGAAGCTTTCTTT. Its translation: CASSLLEGAEAFF. The entire variable domain, with the rest obtained from reference TRBV5-4 and TRBJ1-1, is as follows: ETGVTQSPTHLIKTRGQQVTLRCSSQSGHNTVSWYQQALGQGPQFIFQYYREEENGRGNFPPRFSGLQFPNYSSELNVNALELDDSALYLCASSLLEGAEAFFGQGTRLTVV.

V and J are TRBV10-3 and TRBJ1-1; 9 bases map to TRBD1. The junction had 13 bases not matched to a gene; V was cut back by 11 bases and J by 6 bases. This CDR3 region has 14 residues. Germline V gives CDR1 ENHRY, CDR2 SYGVKD. Here the CDR3 reads CASQDFDRGAEAFF. The CDR3 nucleotides are TGTGCCTCCCAGGATTTTGACAGGGGGGCTGAAGCTTTCTTT.

The chain has TRBV21-1 and TRBJ2-5; the table names TRBD2, a call not compared with the DNA. TRBV21-1 is given as a pseudogene. The CDR3 is 15 residues long. The CDR3 is CASSKVEGVLETQYF. CDR3 nucleotides: TGTGCCAGCAGCAAAGTTGAGGGTGTTCTGGAGACCCAGTACTTC.

The chain links TRBV19 to TRBJ1-6; D perhaps matches TRBD1 (5 bases). In germline, CDR1 is LNHDA, CDR2 SQIVND (reference sequence). The germline V and J ends were trimmed by 6 bases and 11 bases, with 11 bases remaining between them. The CDR3 loop spans 12 amino acids. CDR3 coding DNA: TGTGCCAGTAGCAGCGGGGGGGCACCCCTCCACTTT. Amino acid sequence: CASSSGGAPLHF.